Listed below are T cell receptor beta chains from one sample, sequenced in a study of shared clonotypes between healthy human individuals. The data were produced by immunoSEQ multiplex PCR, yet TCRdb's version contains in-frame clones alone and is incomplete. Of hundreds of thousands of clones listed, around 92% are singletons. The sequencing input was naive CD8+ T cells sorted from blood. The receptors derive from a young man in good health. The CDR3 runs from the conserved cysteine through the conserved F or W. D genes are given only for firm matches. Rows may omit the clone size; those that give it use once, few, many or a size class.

CDR3 protein: CAISEPDNNEQFF
CDR3 DNA: TGTGCCATCAGTGAGCCGGACAACAATGAGCAGTTCTTC
D gene: -
J gene: TRBJ2-1
clone size: -
V gene: TRBV10-3

CDR3 protein: CASSLDLSGGTNEKLFF
CDR3 DNA: TGTGCCAGCAGCTTAGACCTCTCGGGCGGGACTAATGAAAAACTGTTTTTT
D gene: -
J gene: TRBJ1-4
clone size: -
V gene: TRBV7-6

CDR3 protein: CASSIWRVFEKLFF
CDR3 DNA: TGTGCCAGTAGTATCTGGAGGGTCTTCGAAAAACTGTTTTTT
D gene: -
J gene: TRBJ1-4
clone size: -
V gene: TRBV19

CDR3 protein: CASSTWDTQYF
CDR3 DNA: TGTGCCAGCAGCACGTGGGATACGCAGTATTTT
D gene: -
J gene: TRBJ2-3
clone size: many
V gene: TRBV6-5

CDR3 protein: CASSPGSKNTEAFF
CDR3 DNA: TGTGCCAGTAGTCCAGGGAGTAAGAACACTGAAGCTTTCTTT
D gene: -
J gene: TRBJ1-1
clone size: -
V gene: TRBV19

CDR3 protein: CASSIGYDAGGYTGELFF
CDR3 DNA: TGTGCCAGTAGTATAGGGTACGACGCGGGAGGGTACACCGGGGAGCTGTTTTTT
D gene: TRBD2
J gene: TRBJ2-2
clone size: -
V gene: TRBV19

CDR3 protein: CASSPNYEQYF
CDR3 DNA: TGTGCCAGCAGCCCCAACTACGAGCAGTACTTC
D gene: -
J gene: TRBJ2-7
clone size: -
V gene: TRBV7-8

CDR3 protein: CASSLGDRVNEQFF
CDR3 DNA: TGTGCCAGCAGCTTAGGGGACAGGGTAAATGAGCAGTTCTTC
D gene: TRBD1
J gene: TRBJ2-1
clone size: -
V gene: TRBV5-4

CDR3 protein: CASSLSLLVCNPPRRRF
CDR3 DNA: TGCGCCAGCAGCCTGTCTCTATTGGTCTGTAATCCCCCCCGCCGGCGCTTC
D gene: -
J gene: TRBJ2-7
clone size: -
V gene: TRBV5-1

CDR3 protein: CASSLGGIRDEKLFF
CDR3 DNA: TGTGCCAGCAGCTTAGGGGGGATCAGGGATGAAAAACTGTTTTTT
D gene: -
J gene: TRBJ1-4
clone size: -
V gene: TRBV7-9

CDR3 protein: CASSDLRGRQSYNEQFF
CDR3 DNA: TGTGCCAGCAGTGACCTAAGAGGGCGGCAATCCTACAATGAGCAGTTCTTC
D gene: -
J gene: TRBJ2-1
clone size: -
V gene: TRBV25-1